This TCR beta chain was sequenced during a study of cytomegalovirus exposure and HLA in healthy donors. Study at large: Earlier, 200 million or so T cells were analyzed, and 90 million to 120 million unique TCR beta sequences were found among them. Study-wide results and limits: Only CMV serostatus was available as immune exposure information. HLA restriction was apparent for most CMV-associated TCR beta chains in a later analysis. One variant, a missense change in DCLRE1C, was linked in a later analysis to TCR beta V- and J-gene trimming.

13 Jbeta primers and 60 Vbeta primers were used for the PCR. Only in-frame clones appear in the TCRdb table, and some are missing; sequencing was by immunoSEQ multiplex PCR. The sample includes approximately 130,000 clones, approximately 82% seen only once; the top ten take 2.7%. V was cut by 2 bases and J by 11 bases, with 15 bases left in between. Germline CDR1 MNHEY, CDR2 SVGAGI. There are 13 residues in the CDR3. Turning to this clone: Its matching antigen is unknown.

V is TRBV6-5 and J is TRBJ1-1, with unresolved D. The TCR sequence derives from a boy aged 2 to 9 in good health and CMV-seronegative. Sequencing was done on a sample of PBMCs. CDR3 in amino acids: CASSYGRGAGAFF. DNA of the CDR3: TGTGCCAGCAGTTACGGCAGAGGAGCTGGTGCTTTCTTT.